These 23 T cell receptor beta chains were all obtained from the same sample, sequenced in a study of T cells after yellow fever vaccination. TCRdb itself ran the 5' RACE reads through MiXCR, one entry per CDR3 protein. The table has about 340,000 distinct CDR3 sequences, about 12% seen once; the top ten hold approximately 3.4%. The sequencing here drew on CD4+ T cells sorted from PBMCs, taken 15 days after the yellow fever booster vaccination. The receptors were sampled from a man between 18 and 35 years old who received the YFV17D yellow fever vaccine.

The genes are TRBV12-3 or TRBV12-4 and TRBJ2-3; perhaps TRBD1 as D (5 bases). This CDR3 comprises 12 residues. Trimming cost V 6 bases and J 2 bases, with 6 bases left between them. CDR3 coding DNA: TGTGCCAGCAGGACAGTCACAGATACGCAGTATTTT. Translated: CASRTVTDTQYF.

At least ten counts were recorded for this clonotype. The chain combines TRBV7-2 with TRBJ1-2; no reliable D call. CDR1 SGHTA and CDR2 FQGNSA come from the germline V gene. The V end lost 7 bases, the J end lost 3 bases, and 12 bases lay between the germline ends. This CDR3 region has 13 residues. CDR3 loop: CASTLGWDYGYTF. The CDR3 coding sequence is TGTGCCAGCACCCTGGGTTGGGACTATGGCTACACCTTC.

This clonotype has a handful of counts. Here the CDR3 reads CASSPPGSGETQYF. The CDR3 coding sequence is TGTGCCAGCAGCCCCCCGGGGTCAGGAGAGACCCAGTACTTC. The chain couples TRBV7-2 to TRBJ2-5; possible D gene TRBD2, 5 bases. Looked up from germline, CDR1 is SGHTA and CDR2 is FQGNSA. The ends were cut back, 5 bases at V and 4 bases at J, with 14 bases in the middle. This CDR3 is built from 14 residues. Full variable domain (outside the CDR3, taken from reference TRBV7-2 and TRBJ2-5): GAGVSQSPSNKVTEKGKDVELRCDPISGHTALYWYRQSLGQGLEFLIYFQGNSAPDKSGLPSDRFSAERTGGSVSTLTIQRTQQEDSAVYLCASSPPGSGETQYFGPGTRLLVL.

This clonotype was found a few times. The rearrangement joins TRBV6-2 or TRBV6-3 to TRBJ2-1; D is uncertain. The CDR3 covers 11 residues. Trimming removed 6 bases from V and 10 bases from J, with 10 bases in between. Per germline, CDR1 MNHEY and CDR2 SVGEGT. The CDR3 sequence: CASSRPGEQFF. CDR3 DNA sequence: TGTGCCAGCAGCCGCCCCGGGGAGCAGTTCTTC.

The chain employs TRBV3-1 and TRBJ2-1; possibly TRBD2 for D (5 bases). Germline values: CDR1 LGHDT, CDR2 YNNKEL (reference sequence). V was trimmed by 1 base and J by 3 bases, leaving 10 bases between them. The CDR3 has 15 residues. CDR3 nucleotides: TGTGCCAGCAGCCAAGTAGCGCAGTACTACAATGAGCAGTTCTTC. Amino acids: CASSQVAQYYNEQFF.

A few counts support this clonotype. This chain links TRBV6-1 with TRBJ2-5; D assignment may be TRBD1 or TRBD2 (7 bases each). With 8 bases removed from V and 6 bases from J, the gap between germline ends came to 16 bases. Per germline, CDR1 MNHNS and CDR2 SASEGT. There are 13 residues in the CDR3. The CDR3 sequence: CASSGGGIKTQYF. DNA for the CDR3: TGTGCCAGCTCAGGGGGGGGCATCAAGACCCAGTACTTC.

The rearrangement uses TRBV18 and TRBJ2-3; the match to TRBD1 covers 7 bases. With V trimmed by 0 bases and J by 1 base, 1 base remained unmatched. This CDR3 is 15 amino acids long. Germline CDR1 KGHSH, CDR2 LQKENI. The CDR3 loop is CASSPPTGGTDTQYF. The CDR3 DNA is TGTGCCAGCTCACCACCCACAGGGGGCACAGATACGCAGTATTTT.

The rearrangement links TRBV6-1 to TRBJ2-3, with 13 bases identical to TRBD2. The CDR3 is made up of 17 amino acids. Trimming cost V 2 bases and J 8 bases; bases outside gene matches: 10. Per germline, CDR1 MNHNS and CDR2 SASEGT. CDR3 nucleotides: TGTGCCAGCAGTGAAAGACTAGCGGGGGGCCGAGGGGCTACGCAGTATTTT. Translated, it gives CASSERLAGGRGATQYF.

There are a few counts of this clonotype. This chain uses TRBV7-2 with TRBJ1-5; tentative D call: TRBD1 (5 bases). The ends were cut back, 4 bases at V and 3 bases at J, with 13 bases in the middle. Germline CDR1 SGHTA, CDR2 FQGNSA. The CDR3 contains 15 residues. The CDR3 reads CASSYVWGYNQPQHF. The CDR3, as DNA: TGTGCCAGCAGCTACGTATGGGGGTACAATCAGCCCCAGCATTTT.

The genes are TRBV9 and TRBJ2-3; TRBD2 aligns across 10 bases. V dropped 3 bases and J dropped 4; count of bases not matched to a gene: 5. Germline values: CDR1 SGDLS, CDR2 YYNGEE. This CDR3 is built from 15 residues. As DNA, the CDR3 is TGTGCCAGCAGCGCTAGCGGGGGCCTCGCAGATACGCAGTATTTT. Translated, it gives CASSASGGLADTQYF.

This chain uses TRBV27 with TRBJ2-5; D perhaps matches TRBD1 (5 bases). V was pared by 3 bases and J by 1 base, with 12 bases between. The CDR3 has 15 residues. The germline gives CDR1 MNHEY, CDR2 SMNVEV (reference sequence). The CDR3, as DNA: TGTGCCAGCAGTTTCGTAGCAGGGCGCCAAGAGACCCAGTACTTC. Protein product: CASSFVAGRQETQYF.

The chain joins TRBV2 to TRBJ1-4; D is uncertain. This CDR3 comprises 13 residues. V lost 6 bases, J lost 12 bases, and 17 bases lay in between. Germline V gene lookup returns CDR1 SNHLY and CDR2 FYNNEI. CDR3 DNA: TGTGCCAGCAGCCATACAGAACTTCGGGAACTGTTTTTT. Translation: CASSHTELRELFF.

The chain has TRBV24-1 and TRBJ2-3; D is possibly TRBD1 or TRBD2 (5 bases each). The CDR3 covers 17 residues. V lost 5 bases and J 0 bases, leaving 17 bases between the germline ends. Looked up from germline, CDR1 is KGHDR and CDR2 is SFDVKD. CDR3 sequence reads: CATSAGLRGTSTDTQYF. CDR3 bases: TGTGCCACCAGTGCTGGGTTGAGGGGCACTAGCACAGATACGCAGTATTTT.

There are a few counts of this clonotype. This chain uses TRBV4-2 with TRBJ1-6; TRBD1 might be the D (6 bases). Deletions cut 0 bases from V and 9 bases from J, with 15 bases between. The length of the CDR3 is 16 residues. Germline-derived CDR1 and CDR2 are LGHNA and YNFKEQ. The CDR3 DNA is TGTGCCAGCAGCCAAGATAGTACCGGGGGCCCTTCACCCCTCCACTTT. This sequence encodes CASSQDSTGGPSPLHF.

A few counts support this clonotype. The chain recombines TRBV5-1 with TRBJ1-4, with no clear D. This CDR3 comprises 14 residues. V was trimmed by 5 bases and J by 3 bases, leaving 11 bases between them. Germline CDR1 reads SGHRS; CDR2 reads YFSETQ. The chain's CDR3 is CASRTTGANEKLFF. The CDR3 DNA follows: TGCGCCAGCAGGACGACCGGGGCTAATGAAAAACTGTTTTTT.

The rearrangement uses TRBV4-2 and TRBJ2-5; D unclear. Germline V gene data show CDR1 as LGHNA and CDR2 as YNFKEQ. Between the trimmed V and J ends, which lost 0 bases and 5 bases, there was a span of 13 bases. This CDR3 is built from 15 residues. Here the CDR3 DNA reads TGTGCCAGCAGCCAAGATCCGGAGAGGCGGGAGACCCAGTACTTC. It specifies CASSQDPERRETQYF.

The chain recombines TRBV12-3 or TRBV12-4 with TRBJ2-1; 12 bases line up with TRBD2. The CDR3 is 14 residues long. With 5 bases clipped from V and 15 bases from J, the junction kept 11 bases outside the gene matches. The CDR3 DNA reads TGTGCCAGCAGTGGACTAGCGGGGACCCATAACCCGTTCTTC. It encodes CASSGLAGTHNPFF.

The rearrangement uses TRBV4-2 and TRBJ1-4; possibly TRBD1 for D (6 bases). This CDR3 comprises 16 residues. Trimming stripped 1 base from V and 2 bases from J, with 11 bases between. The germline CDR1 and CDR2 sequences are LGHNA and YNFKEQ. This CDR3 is CASSQGEQGTNEKLFF. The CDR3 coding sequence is TGTGCCAGCAGCCAAGGAGAACAGGGTACTAATGAAAAACTGTTTTTT.

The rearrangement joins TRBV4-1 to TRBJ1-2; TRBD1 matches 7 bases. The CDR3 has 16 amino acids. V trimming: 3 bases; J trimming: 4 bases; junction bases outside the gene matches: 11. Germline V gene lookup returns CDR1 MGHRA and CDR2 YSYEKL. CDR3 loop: CASSQGEGAGPYGYTF. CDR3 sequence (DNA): TGCGCCAGCAGCCAGGGCGAGGGGGCTGGGCCCTATGGCTACACCTTC.

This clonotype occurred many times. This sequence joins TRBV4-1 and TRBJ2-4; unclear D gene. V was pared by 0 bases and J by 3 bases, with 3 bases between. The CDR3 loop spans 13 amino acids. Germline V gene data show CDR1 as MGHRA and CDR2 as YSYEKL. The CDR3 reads CASSQDSKNIQYF. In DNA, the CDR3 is TGCGCCAGCAGCCAAGACAGCAAAAACATTCAGTACTTC.

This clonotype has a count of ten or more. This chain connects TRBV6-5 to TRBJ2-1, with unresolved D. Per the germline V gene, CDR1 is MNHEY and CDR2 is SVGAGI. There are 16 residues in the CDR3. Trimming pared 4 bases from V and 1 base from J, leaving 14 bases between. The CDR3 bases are TGTGCCAGCAGTTCCCCTTCAGCACCATCCTACAATGAGCAGTTCTTC. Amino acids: CASSSPSAPSYNEQFF.

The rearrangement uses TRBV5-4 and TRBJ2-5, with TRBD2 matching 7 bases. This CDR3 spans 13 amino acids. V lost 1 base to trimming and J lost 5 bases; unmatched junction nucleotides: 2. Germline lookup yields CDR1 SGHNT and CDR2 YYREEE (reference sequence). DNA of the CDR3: TGTGCCAGCAGCTTGAAGGGAGGGGAGACCCAGTACTTC. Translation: CASSLKGGETQYF.

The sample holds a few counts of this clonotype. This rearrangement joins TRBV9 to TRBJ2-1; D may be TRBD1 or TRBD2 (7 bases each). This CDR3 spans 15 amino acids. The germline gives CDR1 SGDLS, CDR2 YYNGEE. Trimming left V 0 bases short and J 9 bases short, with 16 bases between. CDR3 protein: CASSVERQGGAEQFF. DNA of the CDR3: TGTGCCAGCAGCGTAGAGCGCCAGGGGGGGGCTGAGCAGTTCTTC.